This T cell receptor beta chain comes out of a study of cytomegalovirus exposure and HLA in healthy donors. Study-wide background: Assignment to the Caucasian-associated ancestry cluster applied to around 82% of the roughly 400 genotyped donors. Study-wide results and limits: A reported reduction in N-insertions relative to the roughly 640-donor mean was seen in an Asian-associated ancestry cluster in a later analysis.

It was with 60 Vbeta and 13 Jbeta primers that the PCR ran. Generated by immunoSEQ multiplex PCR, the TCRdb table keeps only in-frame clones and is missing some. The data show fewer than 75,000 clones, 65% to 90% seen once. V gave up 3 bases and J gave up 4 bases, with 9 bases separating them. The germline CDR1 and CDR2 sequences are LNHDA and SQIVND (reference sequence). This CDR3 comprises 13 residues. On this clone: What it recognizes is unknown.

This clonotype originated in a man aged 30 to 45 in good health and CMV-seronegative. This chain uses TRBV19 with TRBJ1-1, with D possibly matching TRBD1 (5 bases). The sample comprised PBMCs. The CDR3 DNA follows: TGTGCCAGTAGTATTGGGGCAGGCACTGAAGCTTTCTTT. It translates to CASSIGAGTEAFF.